Below are 29 T cell receptor beta chains sequenced from a single sample in a study of cytomegalovirus exposure and HLA in healthy donors. TCRdb's table, derived via immunoSEQ multiplex PCR, lists solely in-frame clones and lacks some. The sample contains about 43,000 clones, approximately 90% of which appear only once. Sequenced input: PBMCs. The receptors here all came from a young man in good health and CMV-seronegative.

The chain links TRBV5-4 to TRBJ2-1; D is perhaps TRBD1 (6 bases). There are 16 residues in the CDR3. Germline assignment: CDR1 SGHNT and CDR2 YYREEE (reference sequence). Trimming stripped 0 bases from V and 0 bases from J, with 10 bases between. The CDR3 is CASSLGGLSSYNEQFF. In DNA form, the CDR3 reads TGTGCCAGCAGCTTGGGGGGGCTTAGCTCCTACAATGAGCAGTTCTTC.

The chain carries TRBV29-1 and TRBJ2-6, with D perhaps matching TRBD2 (6 bases). CDR1 and CDR2 (germline): SQVTM, ANQGSEA. This CDR3 comprises 13 residues. V shed 7 bases and J shed 1 base, with 8 bases lying between them. CDR3 in DNA: TGCAGCGCCGGGGGATCTGGGGCCAACGTCCTGACTTTC. Protein product: CSAGGSGANVLTF.

The chain employs TRBV5-1 and TRBJ2-3; the D gene is possibly TRBD2 (6 bases). CDR3 length: 15 residues. V was clipped by 6 bases and J by 0 bases, with 14 bases between them. CDR1 and CDR2 from the germline V gene are SGHRS and YFSETQ. This CDR3 reads CASTVSGKSTDTQYF. The CDR3 DNA follows: TGCGCCAGCACGGTTAGCGGTAAAAGCACAGATACGCAGTATTTT.

V usage is TRBV9 and J usage is TRBJ2-7, with TRBD1 as a possible D gene (5 bases). CDR3 size: 14 residues. Germline CDR1 and CDR2: SGDLS and YYNGEE. V was cut by 0 bases and J by 2 bases, with 9 bases left in between. CDR3 sequence reads: CASSVGWTTYEQYF. The CDR3 nucleotides are TGTGCCAGCAGCGTAGGGTGGACAACCTACGAGCAGTACTTC.

This sequence joins TRBV28 and TRBJ2-1, with TRBD1 matching over 11 bases. V shed 5 bases and J 0 bases; nucleotides not matched to a gene: 12. CDR1 and CDR2 from the germline V gene are MDHEN and SYDVKM. The CDR3 sequence is 19 residues long. The CDR3 spells CASSLPGTGGFSSYNEQFF. The CDR3 DNA is TGTGCCAGCAGTCTCCCCGGGACAGGGGGTTTCAGCTCCTACAATGAGCAGTTCTTC.

The gene calls are TRBV6-1 and TRBJ2-1; 13 bases align to TRBD2. J gave up 8 bases and V 3 bases, and 4 bases lay outside the gene matches. The CDR3 is made up of 15 amino acids. From germline, CDR1 is MNHNS and CDR2 SASEGT. The CDR3 DNA follows: TGTGCCAGCAGTGAGGGACTAGCGGGGCGCGATGAGCAGTTCTTC. It codes for CASSEGLAGRDEQFF.

This clone has only a few counts. The chain recombines TRBV18 with TRBJ2-1, with 7 nucleotides matching TRBD1. Germline CDR1 is KGHSH and CDR2 is LQKENI. The V gene end was trimmed by 4 bases and the J gene end by 5 bases; junction bases not matched to a gene: 5. The CDR3 runs 14 residues. CDR3 residues: CASSRDRVHNEQFF. The CDR3 coding sequence is TGTGCCAGCTCACGCGACAGGGTCCACAATGAGCAGTTCTTC.

This rearrangement joins TRBV29-1 to TRBJ1-1, with 8 bases aligning to TRBD1. CDR1 is SQVTM and CDR2 is ANQGSEA in the germline V gene. V shed 6 bases, J shed 6 bases, and the junction held 0 bases outside the gene matches. The CDR3 covers 10 residues. The CDR3 DNA follows: TGCAGCGTGGACAGGGCTGAAGCTTTCTTT. Amino acid sequence: CSVDRAEAFF.

This chain joins TRBV4-2 and TRBJ2-1; the D is unclear. Germline V CDR1 and CDR2: LGHNA, YNFKEQ. There are 13 residues in the CDR3. The V gene lost 3 bases and the J gene lost 6 bases, with 9 bases spanning the gap. The CDR3 is CASSHYSGNEQFF. The CDR3 DNA reads as TGTGCCAGCAGCCACTACAGTGGCAATGAGCAGTTCTTC.

This sequence joins TRBV2 and TRBJ2-7, with a tentative D call TRBD1 (5 bases). CDR1 is SNHLY, CDR2 FYNNEI, per germline. V lost 4 bases and J lost 2, with 15 bases in between. This CDR3 is 15 amino acids long. The CDR3 region has the DNA TGTGCCAGCAGTGGGGCCGGACAAAGGGCCTACGAGCAGTACTTC. Protein product: CASSGAGQRAYEQYF.

The chain combines TRBV6-6 with TRBJ1-3; D ambiguous. CDR3 size: 16 residues. Germline CDR1 MNHNY, CDR2 SVGAGI (reference sequence). The germline V and J ends were trimmed by 6 bases and 0 bases, with 15 bases remaining between them. This CDR3 is CASSQYIDISGNTIYF. The CDR3 DNA reads TGTGCCAGCAGCCAATACATTGACATCTCTGGAAACACCATATATTTT.

This chain uses TRBV6-5 with TRBJ1-3; possibly TRBD1 for D (5 bases). Germline lookup yields CDR1 MNHEY and CDR2 SVGAGI. There are 15 residues in the CDR3. V lost 0 bases, J lost 0 bases, and 6 bases lay in between. The CDR3 DNA sequence: TGTGCCAGCAGTTACTCGGGGCACTCTGGAAACACCATATATTTT. This codes for CASSYSGHSGNTIYF.

For the CDR3, the DNA is TGTGCCATCAGTCCCCGGACAGGAAACACTGAAGCTTTCTTT. As protein: CAISPRTGNTEAFF. The gene calls are TRBV10-3 and TRBJ1-1, with 7 bases lining up with TRBD1. The CDR3 has 14 amino acids. The trim removed 5 bases at V and 2 bases at J, leaving 5 bases unmatched. Germline V gene data show CDR1 as ENHRY and CDR2 as SYGVKD.

The CDR3 DNA reads as TGTGCCAGCAGTGACCCCAACACAGATACGCAGTATTTT. It translates to CASSDPNTDTQYF. The rearrangement uses TRBV6-1 and TRBJ2-3, with D unresolved. CDR1 is MNHNS and CDR2 is SASEGT in the germline V gene. The germline V and J ends were trimmed by 3 bases and 2 bases, with 6 bases remaining between them. The CDR3 sequence is 13 residues long.

V usage is TRBV5-5 and J usage is TRBJ1-5, with 9 bases fitting TRBD1. J was trimmed by 5 bases and V by 1 base; bases with no gene match: 1. The germline V gene encodes CDR1 SGHKS and CDR2 YYEKEE (reference sequence). The CDR3 length is 14 residues. This chain's CDR3 is CASSLWDRDQPQHF. For the CDR3, the DNA is TGTGCCAGCAGCTTGTGGGACAGGGATCAGCCCCAGCATTTT.

This chain's CDR3 is CAISHLGTPGYNEQFF. In DNA form, the CDR3 reads TGTGCCATCAGCCACCTCGGGACTCCCGGATACAATGAGCAGTTCTTC. The chain employs TRBV10-3 and TRBJ2-1; possible D gene TRBD2, 6 bases. CDR3 size: 16 residues. Trimming stripped 6 bases from V and 4 bases from J, with 19 bases between. CDR1 and CDR2 from the germline V gene are ENHRY and SYGVKD.

This chain links TRBV11-2 with TRBJ2-6, with TRBD1 matching 8 bases. Germline CDR1 and CDR2: SGHAT and FQNNGV. The CDR3 length is 18 residues. With 4 bases clipped from V and 3 bases from J, the junction kept 11 bases outside the gene matches. In DNA form, the CDR3 reads TGTGCCAGCAGCTATTCCGGGACAGGCCCCTTTGGGGCCAACGTCCTGACTTTC. It is translated as CASSYSGTGPFGANVLTF.

This clone was observed a single time. One end of the junction does not line up with germline, which may come from a read error. CDR3: CTSSPSQGYEQYF. The DNA of the CDR3 is TGTACCAGCAGTCCATCACAGGGATACGAGCAGTACTTC. The chain recombines TRBV28 with TRBJ2-7; tentative D call: TRBD1 (6 bases). The CDR3 loop spans 13 amino acids. Germline loops: CDR1 MDHEN, CDR2 SYDVKM. The whole variable domain, remainder taken from reference TRBV28 and TRBJ2-7, is DVKVTQSSRYLVKRTGEKVFLECVQDMDHENMFWYRQDPGLGLRLIYFSYDVKMKEKGDIPEGYSVSREKKERFSLILESASTNQTSMYLCTSSPSQGYEQYFGPGTRLTVT.

The chain links TRBV5-1 to TRBJ1-1, with a weak D call TRBD1 (5 bases). Germline CDR1 and CDR2: SGHRS and YFSETQ. This CDR3 comprises 13 residues. The ends were cut back, 4 bases at V and 8 bases at J, with 15 bases in the middle. In DNA form, the CDR3 reads TGCGCCAGCAGCCCCCTCGGGGGATCGGAAGCTTTCTTT. Protein: CASSPLGGSEAFF. The full variable domain, completed using reference TRBV5-1 and TRBJ1-1, is KAGVTQTPRYLIKTRGQQVTLSCSPISGHRSVSWYQQTPGQGLQFLFEYFSETQRNKGNFPGRFSGRQFSNSRSEMNVSTLELGDSALYLCASSPLGGSEAFFGQGTRLTVV.

This clone has a single count. The chain recombines TRBV19 with TRBJ1-5; possible D gene TRBD1, 5 bases. Germline CDR1 reads LNHDA; CDR2 reads SQIVND (reference sequence). The CDR3 runs 15 residues. Trimming cost V 7 bases and J 1 base, with 14 bases left between them. CDR3 loop: CASKIGGGSNQPQHF. As DNA, the CDR3 is TGTGCCAGTAAGATTGGGGGGGGAAGCAATCAGCCCCAGCATTTT.

The rearrangement joins TRBV10-3 to TRBJ1-1; D may be TRBD1 (5 bases). V lost 2 bases and J lost 1, with 11 bases in between. The length of the CDR3 is 15 residues. Per germline, CDR1 ENHRY and CDR2 SYGVKD. CDR3 residues: CAISERDGRNTEAFF. Written as DNA, the CDR3 is TGTGCCATCAGTGAGAGGGACGGGAGGAACACTGAAGCTTTCTTT.

This sequence joins TRBV7-3 and TRBJ2-3; D perhaps matches TRBD1 (5 bases). This CDR3 has 15 amino acids. The V and J ends lost 3 bases and 4 bases respectively, with 14 bases between them. Germline V CDR1 and CDR2: SGHTA, FQGTGA. This CDR3 is CASSFGLLGADTQYF. CDR3 in DNA: TGTGCCAGCAGCTTCGGTCTCTTAGGGGCAGATACGCAGTATTTT. Together with reference TRBV7-3 and TRBJ2-3, the CDR3 gives the full variable domain: GAGVSQTPSNKVTEKGKYVELRCDPISGHTALYWYRQSLGQGPEFLIYFQGTGAADDSGLPNDRFFAVRPEGSVSTLKIQRTERGDSAVYLCASSFGLLGADTQYFGPGTRLTVL.

The chain carries TRBV19 and TRBJ1-1; 7 bases align to TRBD1. J lost 3 bases, V lost 7 bases, and 8 bases had no gene match. CDR3 length equals 14 residues. Germline CDR1 is LNHDA and CDR2 is SQIVND (reference sequence). The CDR3 loop reads CASNQQGFYTEAFF. In DNA form, the CDR3 reads TGTGCCAGTAACCAACAGGGGTTCTACACTGAAGCTTTCTTT.

This chain uses TRBV7-3 with TRBJ1-1, with a tentative D call TRBD1 (6 bases). Trimming cost V 2 bases and J 4 bases, with 20 bases left between them. Germline V gives CDR1 SGHTA, CDR2 FQGTGA. The CDR3 has 17 amino acids. CDR3 protein: CASSLLGGIHFGTEAFF. DNA for the CDR3: TGTGCCAGCAGCTTACTAGGGGGAATTCACTTCGGCACTGAAGCTTTCTTT.

V and J are TRBV6-5 and TRBJ2-1, with 8 bases aligning to TRBD1. The CDR3 totals 15 residues. J gave up 4 bases and V 4 bases, and 6 bases lay outside the gene matches. Germline loops: CDR1 MNHEY, CDR2 SVGAGI. The CDR3 region has the DNA TGTGCCAGCAGTTCCGGGGACAGGATTTACAATGAGCAGTTCTTC. Amino acids: CASSSGDRIYNEQFF.

The genes are TRBV15 and TRBJ2-7, with 13 bases lining up with TRBD2. J was trimmed by 6 bases and V by 0 bases; bases with no gene match: 5. The CDR3 sequence is 16 residues long. Germline V lookup: CDR1 LNHNV, CDR2 YYDKDF (reference sequence). The CDR3 sequence: CATSREQLAGGVEQYF. Here the CDR3 DNA reads TGTGCCACCAGCAGAGAACAACTAGCGGGGGGGGTCGAGCAGTACTTC.

The chain carries TRBV6-1 and TRBJ1-5; D not certain. CDR1 and CDR2 from the germline V gene are MNHNS and SASEGT. CDR3 length: 15 residues. The germline V and J ends were trimmed by 6 bases and 3 bases, with 15 bases remaining between them. The CDR3 nucleotides read TGTGCCAGCAGGCCGGCCCTGGGAGTCAATCAGCCCCAGCATTTT. Translated: CASRPALGVNQPQHF.

The rearrangement joins TRBV6-1 to TRBJ1-2; TRBD1 agrees at 7 bases. In germline, CDR1 is MNHNS, CDR2 SASEGT. J gave up 3 bases and V 6 bases, and 7 bases lay outside the gene matches. The CDR3 spans 14 residues. The CDR3 region is CASRSTGRHYGYTF. CDR3 nucleotides: TGTGCCAGCAGATCGACAGGGAGGCACTATGGCTACACCTTC.

The chain links TRBV6-1 to TRBJ2-2, with a weak D call TRBD2 (6 bases). Trimming removed 8 bases from V and 2 bases from J, with 12 bases in between. The CDR3 sequence is 14 residues long. Germline lookup yields CDR1 MNHNS and CDR2 SASEGT. CDR3 nucleotide sequence: TGTGCCAGCCGCCGGGAGATAAACACCGGGGAGCTGTTTTTT. This translates into CASRREINTGELFF.